The clone carrying this T cell receptor beta chain was detected a few times. Antigen specificity is unknown. The data were taken from a study of vaccination and CD4 T cells after COVID-19. In the study overall: The post-COVID samples were taken a median approximately 100 days after diagnosis, anywhere from 35 to 161. Study results and caveats: When vaccine-specific clones from convalescent patients were examined, 304 of 307 were spike mono-reactive.

Cultured CD4+ T cell DNA underwent sequencing with the Oncomine TCR Beta short-read assay. Genomic DNA was drawn out of CD4+ T cells grown in culture. MiXCR was run by TCRdb on the PCR reads, yielding one entry per CDR3 protein. The data hold thousands of distinct CDR3 sequences, with about two thirds observed a single time. Sample treatment: roughly ten-day PBMC culture with coronavirus spike peptide pools or control peptides (ViraFEST assay). Via ViraFEST, peptide pools expanded antigen-specific T cells before TCR sequencing. The sequence was obtained from a human donor who had recovered from COVID-19. This material consisted of CD4+ T cells from blood, cultured in vitro, taken before SARS-CoV-2 vaccination.

In DNA form, the CDR3 reads TGCAGTGCCAGCAGTGAAAGCTATGGCTACACCTTC. It is translated as CSASSESYGYTF. This chain links TRBV20-1 with TRBJ1-2, with unresolved D. Trimming stripped 6 bases from V and 4 bases from J, with 12 bases between. The CDR3 runs to 12 residues. Germline V gene data show CDR1 as DFQATT and CDR2 as SNEGSKA (reference sequence).